This TCR beta chain is from a study of T cell responses to AZD1222 COVID-19 vaccine (dated by TCRdb to 2020 to 2022). Regarding the complete study: AZD1222 recipients with second doses at about 4 weeks or about 12 weeks were pooled, because spike-specific TCR depth and breadth did not differ between schedules. TCR sequencing was performed for some 250 trial participants, of whom 200 to 210 were given two doses of AZD1222 and around 26 were given two doses of MenACWY control vaccine. Enrollment into the trials was organized by age into subgroups of 18-55, 56-69 and 70-plus years, and those subgroups contained roughly 150, 30 and 60 TCR-sequenced participants, respectively. The full study reports these points: In the small 56-69-year group, the increase in depth fell short of significance, most likely because of low power. After two AZD1222 doses, both the breadth and the depth of spike-specific TCRs were significantly higher than at day 0 and than in MenACWY recipients. The whole spike protein was spanned by vaccine-associated CD4 TCRs, and dominant responses were seen in regions 160-218 and 743-854. Because no day 14 peak-response samples were available, repertoires were characterized only after the peak T cell response. Nearly half of unique spike-specific TCRs reportedly recognized epitopes outside regions mutated in the B.1.351 and B.1.1.7 variants. Participants were mostly white British and included more females than males, and it was suggested by the authors that clonal diversity may have been underestimated. Conclusions about previously exposed vaccinees were limited because only 6 or 7 AZD1222 recipients were SARS-CoV-2 seropositive at baseline.

The CDR3 regions of human TCRbeta chains were analyzed by immunosequencing. Under the source paper's analysis protocol: Repertoire TCRs were matched against a reference library of SARS-CoV-2-specific TCRs generated with the MIRA antigen-specificity platform. Breadth was defined as the fraction of unique TCRs that were SARS-CoV-2-associated, and depth was defined as the fraction of total T cells that were SARS-CoV-2-associated. Using the MIRA data, each spike-specific TCR was assigned both to the spike region to which the TCR was reactive and to a CD4 or CD8 class. Log10-transformed breadth and depth values were compared by one-way ANOVA with Sidak's multiple comparisons tests. TCRdb holds this immuneACCESS table with in-frame rearrangements only. Some clones are missing; in checked studies, unresolved V genes explain under half, and the rest has no known cause. D and trimming were read from the DNA, whereas the V and J calls and clone size are those reported in that table. The sample has more than 100,000 clones on record, around 86% of them singletons. Of the sample, roughly 1.2% falls within the top ten clones.

Points on this clone: This receptor's antigen is unknown. Base qualities are missing; no much larger clone stands one base away.

The time point label corresponds to: baseline before first vaccination. Vaccinee samples were obtained from the UK trials COV001 and COV002, which included a single-blind randomized controlled phase 2/3 trial of AZD1222 (ChAdOx1 nCoV-19) in healthy adults. For TCRbeta chain sequencing, PBMC samples from trial participants were taken at day 0 and at day 28 after the second dose. From the cysteine up to the phenylalanine, the CDR3 has a length of 16 residues. Only the CDR3 portion is preserved as DNA: 48 bases, with reading frame beginning at the first base. Reading the germline V gene gives CDR1 SGDLS and CDR2 YYNGEE. Trimming removed 3 bases from V and 0 bases from J, leaving 12 bases between the germline ends.

The rearranged chain carries TRBV9 and TRBJ2-2, with the D call tentatively TRBD1 or TRBD2, each fitting 5 bases. Source: peripheral blood, taken on day 0 of AZD1222 vaccination. The TCR comes from an adult in good health. CDR3 region: CASSATGTANTGELFF. The DNA sequence is given as TGTGCCAGCAGCGCCACCGGGACGGCGAACACCGGGGAGCTGTTTTTT.